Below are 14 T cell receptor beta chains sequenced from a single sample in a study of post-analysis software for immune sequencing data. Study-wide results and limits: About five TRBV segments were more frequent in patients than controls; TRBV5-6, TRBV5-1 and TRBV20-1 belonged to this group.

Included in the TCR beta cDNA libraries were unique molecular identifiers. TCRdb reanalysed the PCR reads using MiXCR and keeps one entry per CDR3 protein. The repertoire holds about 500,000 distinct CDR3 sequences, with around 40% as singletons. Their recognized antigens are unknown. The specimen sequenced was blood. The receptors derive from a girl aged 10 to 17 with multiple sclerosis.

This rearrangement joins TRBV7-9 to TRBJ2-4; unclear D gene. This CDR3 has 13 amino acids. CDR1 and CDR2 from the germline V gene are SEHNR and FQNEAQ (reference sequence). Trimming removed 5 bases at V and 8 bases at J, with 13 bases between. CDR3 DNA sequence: TGTGCCAGCAGCCCGAGTAGTGCGGACATTCAGTACTTC. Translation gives CASSPSSADIQYF.

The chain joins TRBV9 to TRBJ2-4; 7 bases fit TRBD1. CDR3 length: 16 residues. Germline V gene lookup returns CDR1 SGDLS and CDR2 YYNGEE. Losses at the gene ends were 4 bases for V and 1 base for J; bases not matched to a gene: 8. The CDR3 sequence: CASSNRDRSAKNIQYF. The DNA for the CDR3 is TGTGCCAGCAGCAATAGGGACAGATCTGCCAAAAACATTCAGTACTTC.

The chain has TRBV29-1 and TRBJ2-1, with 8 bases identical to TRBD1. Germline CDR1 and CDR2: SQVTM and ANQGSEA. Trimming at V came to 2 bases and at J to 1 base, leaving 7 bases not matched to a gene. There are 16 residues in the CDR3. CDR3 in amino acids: CSVERRDRMSYNEQFF. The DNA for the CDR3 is TGCAGCGTTGAACGCCGGGACAGGATGTCCTACAATGAGCAGTTCTTC.

The CDR3 nucleotides read TGTGCCAGCAGTTTTTCGGAGTCCGGTTCACCCCTCCACTTT. This gives the protein CASSFSESGSPLHF. The rearrangement links TRBV28 to TRBJ1-6; D ambiguous. The CDR3 is 14 amino acids. Germline values: CDR1 MDHEN, CDR2 SYDVKM. V shed 3 bases and J shed 9 bases, with 12 bases lying between them.

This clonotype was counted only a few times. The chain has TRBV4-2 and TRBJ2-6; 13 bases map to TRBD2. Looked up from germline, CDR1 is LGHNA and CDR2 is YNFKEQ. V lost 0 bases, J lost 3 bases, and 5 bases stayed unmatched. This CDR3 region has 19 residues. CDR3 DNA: TGTGCCAGCAGCCAAGACTCGGGACTAGCGGGAAATGGGGCCAACGTCCTGACTTTC. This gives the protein CASSQDSGLAGNGANVLTF.

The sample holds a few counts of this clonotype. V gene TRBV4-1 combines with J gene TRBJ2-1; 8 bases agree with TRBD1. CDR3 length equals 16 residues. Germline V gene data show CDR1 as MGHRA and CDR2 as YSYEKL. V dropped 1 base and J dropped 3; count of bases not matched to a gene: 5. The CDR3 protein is CASSQVQGAVYNEQFF. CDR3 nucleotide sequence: TGCGCCAGCAGCCAAGTCCAGGGGGCGGTCTACAATGAGCAGTTCTTC.

CDR3 loop: CASSVGTHDYEQYF. The CDR3 bases are TGCGCCAGCAGCGTCGGGACACACGACTACGAGCAGTACTTC. The V call is TRBV5-1, the J call TRBJ2-7, with TRBD1 as a possible D gene (6 bases). This CDR3 comprises 14 residues. Germline V gives CDR1 SGHRS, CDR2 YFSETQ. Trimming removed 4 bases from V and 3 bases from J, with 14 bases in between.

The CDR3 nucleotides are TGTGCCGGAGCGAGGCTAGCGGGAGCGAGAGAGCAGTTCTTC. It encodes CAGARLAGAREQFF. The chain carries TRBV6-2 or TRBV6-3 and TRBJ2-1, with 10 positions matching TRBD2. The CDR3 runs 14 residues. V shed 11 bases, J shed 10 bases, and the junction held 14 bases outside the gene matches. Germline V lookup: CDR1 MNHEY, CDR2 SVGEGT.

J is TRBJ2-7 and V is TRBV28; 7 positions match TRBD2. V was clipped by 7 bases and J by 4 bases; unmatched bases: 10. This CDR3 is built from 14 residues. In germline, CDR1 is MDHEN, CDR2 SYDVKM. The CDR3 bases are TGTGCCAGCACCGACGGGCTAGCGGTTTACGAGCAGTACTTC. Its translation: CASTDGLAVYEQYF.

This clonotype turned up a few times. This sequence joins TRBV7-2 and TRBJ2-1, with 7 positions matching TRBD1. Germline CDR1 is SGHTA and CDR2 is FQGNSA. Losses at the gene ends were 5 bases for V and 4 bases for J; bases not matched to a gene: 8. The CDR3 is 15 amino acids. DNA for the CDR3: TGTGCCAGCAGCACCCGGGACAGAGATTACAATGAGCAGTTCTTC. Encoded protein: CASSTRDRDYNEQFF.

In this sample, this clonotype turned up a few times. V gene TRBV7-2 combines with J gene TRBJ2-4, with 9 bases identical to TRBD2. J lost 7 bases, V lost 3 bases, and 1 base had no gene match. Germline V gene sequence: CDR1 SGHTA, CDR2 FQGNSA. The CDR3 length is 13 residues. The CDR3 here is CASSLGLANIQYF. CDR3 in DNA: TGTGCCAGCAGCTTGGGACTAGCCAACATTCAGTACTTC.

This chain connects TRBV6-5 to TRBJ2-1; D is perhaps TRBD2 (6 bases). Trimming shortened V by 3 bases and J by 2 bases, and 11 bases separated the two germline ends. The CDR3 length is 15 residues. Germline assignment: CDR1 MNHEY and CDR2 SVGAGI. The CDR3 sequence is CASSYSGTPYNEQFF. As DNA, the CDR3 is TGTGCCAGCAGTTATTCCGGGACTCCCTACAATGAGCAGTTCTTC.

CDR3 protein: CASSGLRGRSSYNSPLHF. CDR3 sequence (DNA): TGTGCCAGCAGCGGGCTCAGGGGGCGGAGTTCCTATAATTCACCCCTCCACTTT. The gene calls are TRBV27 and TRBJ1-6; TRBD1 matches at 8 bases. V lost 6 bases and J lost 1; bases outside the gene matches: 11. CDR3 size: 18 residues. Germline lookup yields CDR1 MNHEY and CDR2 SMNVEV (reference sequence).

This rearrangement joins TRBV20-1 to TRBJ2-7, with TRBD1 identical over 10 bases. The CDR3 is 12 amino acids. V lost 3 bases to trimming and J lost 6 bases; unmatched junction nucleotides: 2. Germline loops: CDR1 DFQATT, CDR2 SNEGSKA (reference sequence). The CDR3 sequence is CSASGDRGEQYF. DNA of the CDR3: TGCAGTGCTAGCGGGGACAGGGGCGAGCAGTACTTC.